The 2 T cell receptor beta chains listed next were all sequenced from one sample in a study of blood T cell repertoires in COVID-19. Profiled with immunoSEQ multiplex PCR; TCRdb holds only in-frame clones, not every one. The sample includes under 300,000 clones, about 80% of them seen just once. Sequencing used PBMCs or T cells enriched from blood (not recorded which). The origin of the receptors is a man aged 35-49 years who had recovered from COVID-19.

The chain joins TRBV6-1 to TRBJ1-2; TRBD1 might be the D (6 bases). The CDR3 is 16 residues long. Germline loops: CDR1 MNHNS, CDR2 SASEGT. Trimming took off 1 base at V and 4 bases at J, with 16 bases between the two ends. The CDR3 is CASSEVSGGPLYGYTF. The CDR3 DNA follows: TGTGCCAGCAGTGAAGTTAGTGGGGGCCCCCTCTATGGCTACACCTTC.

This CDR3 is CASSPDTATNEKLFF. DNA of the CDR3: TGTGCCAGCAGCCCTGACACCGCAACTAATGAAAAACTGTTTTTT. The chain uses TRBV7-8 and TRBJ1-4; D remains ambiguous. V was pared by 5 bases and J by 0 bases, with 10 bases between. The CDR3 totals 15 residues. The germline gives CDR1 SGHVS, CDR2 FQNEAQ.